The 8 T cell receptor beta chains below all came from one sample that was sequenced in a study of OX40 agonist ivuxolimab in advanced cancers. The assay was immunoSEQ multiplex PCR, and TCRdb's table has in-frame clones only and misses some. The table lists more than 80,000 clones, around 92% of them singletons. The sample was CD4+ or CD8+ T cells sorted from blood, taken in a trial of the OX40 agonist ivuxolimab. The receptors were gathered from an adult with an advanced solid tumor such as melanoma, head and neck, liver or kidney cancer.

The chain links TRBV2 to TRBJ2-1; D might be TRBD2 (6 bases). The V gene lost 7 bases and the J gene lost 7 bases, with 17 bases spanning the gap. The germline V gene encodes CDR1 SNHLY and CDR2 FYNNEI. CDR3 length: 14 residues. The CDR3 loop reads CASILHFRGNEQFF. The CDR3 DNA follows: TGTGCCAGCATCCTACATTTTCGGGGGAATGAGCAGTTCTTC.

J is TRBJ1-5 and V is TRBV2; D is undetermined. The CDR3 is 13 residues long. Germline V gene sequence: CDR1 SNHLY, CDR2 FYNNEI. V dropped 6 bases and J dropped 0 bases, with 6 bases sitting between them. The CDR3 sequence: CASRGSSNQPQHF. The CDR3 nucleotides read TGTGCCAGCAGGGGCAGTAGCAATCAGCCCCAGCATTTT.

The rearrangement links TRBV5-1 to TRBJ2-3, with 8 bases fitting TRBD2. V lost 0 bases and J lost 4; bases outside the gene matches: 4. Germline loops: CDR1 SGHRS, CDR2 YFSETQ. The CDR3 has 15 residues. CDR3 residues: CASSLEPAGADTQYF. CDR3 DNA sequence: TGCGCCAGCAGCTTGGAACCAGCGGGAGCAGATACGCAGTATTTT.

J is TRBJ1-4 and V is TRBV4-2; D unclear. Germline loops: CDR1 LGHNA, CDR2 YNFKEQ. Trimming took off 1 base at V and 7 bases at J, with 13 bases between the two ends. The CDR3 sequence is 15 residues long. The CDR3 sequence: CASSQGTGRSEKLFF. Here the CDR3 DNA reads TGTGCCAGCAGCCAAGGGACGGGGAGAAGTGAAAAACTGTTTTTT.

The rearrangement links TRBV5-1 to TRBJ2-7, with 9 nucleotides matching TRBD1. The CDR3 has 18 amino acids. Germline V CDR1 and CDR2: SGHRS, YFSETQ. The trim removed 5 bases at V and 2 bases at J, leaving 17 bases unmatched. The CDR3 DNA is TGCGCCAGCAGTAAAGGAGTCTTGGGACAGGGTAGGCCCTACGAGCAGTACTTC. It translates to CASSKGVLGQGRPYEQYF.

This chain connects TRBV6-5 to TRBJ2-5, with 7 bases fitting TRBD2. With 6 bases clipped from V and 5 bases from J, the junction kept 6 bases outside the gene matches. Per the germline V gene, CDR1 is MNHEY and CDR2 is SVGAGI. The CDR3 length is 13 residues. CDR3 protein: CASRGGTTETQYF. The CDR3 nucleotides are TGTGCCAGCAGGGGGGGGACTACCGAGACCCAGTACTTC.

This chain connects TRBV19 to TRBJ1-6; tentatively, D is TRBD1 (5 bases). The CDR3 runs to 14 residues. Trimming removed 10 bases at V and 4 bases at J, with 14 bases between. Germline V gene sequence: CDR1 LNHDA, CDR2 SQIVND (reference sequence). Here the CDR3 DNA reads TGTGCCACTCGGGACCGAAGTTATAATTCACCCCTCCACTTT. Its translation is CATRDRSYNSPLHF. The full variable domain, with the rest looked up from reference TRBV19 and TRBJ1-6, is DGGITQSPKYLFRKEGQNVTLSCEQNLNHDAMYWYRQDPGQGLRLIYYSQIVNDFQKGDIAEGYSVSREKKESFPLTVTSAQKNPTAFYLCATRDRSYNSPLHFGNGTRLTVT.

The gene calls are TRBV30 and TRBJ1-1; a weak D match, TRBD1 (6 bases). CDR1 and CDR2 (germline): GTSNPN, SVGIG (reference sequence). Trimming removed 5 bases from V and 1 base from J, with 11 bases in between. CDR3 length: 13 amino acids. CDR3 loop: CAWGKQGNTEAFF. Here the CDR3 DNA reads TGTGCCTGGGGAAAACAGGGGAACACTGAAGCTTTCTTT.